This TCR beta chain came from a study of metastatic and nonmetastatic thyroid tumors. Findings and limits, study-wide: Malignant thyroid tumors reportedly exceeded benign nodules significantly in TCR beta diversity, with the difference appearing in blood and tumor.

A word on this clone: The target antigen is unknown.

There were no patients who had received any treatment before thyroid surgery. CDR1 and CDR2 (germline): MDHEN, SYDVKM. This CDR3 contains 12 residues. The ends were cut back, 8 bases at V and 9 bases at J, with 11 bases in the middle. TCRdb ran MiXCR on the PCR reads. Among approximately 25,000 clones listed, roughly 13% were seen once. This TCR was sampled from a female donor with papillary thyroid cancer or a benign thyroid nodule (not recorded which). Some clones in this sample may be carry-over from other donors' samples. The chain uses TRBV28 and TRBJ1-6; weak D call: TRBD1 (6 bases). Material: blood. The CDR3 DNA reads TGTGCCAGCGGTGGGGGCAGTTCACCCCTCCACTTT. It is translated as CASGGGSSPLHF.